This T cell receptor beta chain was sequenced during a study of human T cells and chemical hapten exposure. Whole-study context: A mostly female patient group had alopecia areata, totalis or universalis.

TCRdb reanalysed the RACE reads using MiXCR and keeps one entry per CDR3 protein. Of some 200,000 distinct CDR3 sequences listed, approximately 20% are singletons. This clonotype appeared a few times. Time point meaning: patch test 1, 2 weeks after DPC sensitization. The treatment: therapeutic diphenylcyclopropenone sensitization with weekly scalp DPC. Every donor had alopecia and was 18 to 70 years old; all were suitable for DPC. The germline V and J ends were trimmed by 1 base and 4 bases, with 23 bases remaining between them. CDR3 size: 18 residues. The V gene's germline CDR1 is MNHNY and CDR2 SVGAGI (reference sequence).

The sample consisted of whole blood, taken in connection with sensitization to the hapten diphenylcyclopropenone (DPC). The chain uses TRBV6-6 and TRBJ2-7; perhaps D is TRBD1 or TRBD2 (5 bases each). This receptor was taken from a woman aged 45 to 65 with alopecia areata. Some clones in this sample may be carry-over from other donors' samples. CDR3 sequence reads: CASSYFRPGQGNFYEQYF. For the CDR3, the DNA is TGTGCCAGCAGTTACTTCCGTCCGGGGCAGGGAAATTTTTACGAGCAGTACTTC.